This T cell receptor beta chain derives from a study of blood T cell repertoires in COVID-19. This table comes from immunoSEQ multiplex PCR, and its TCRdb copy is limited to in-frame clones, with some not included. The table includes roughly 320,000 clones, approximately 90% detected once. The V and J ends lost 2 bases and 1 base respectively, with 3 bases between them. In germline, CDR1 is KGHSH, CDR2 LQKENI. The CDR3 totals 13 residues. This clone is a singleton in its sample. The rearrangement links TRBV18 to TRBJ1-5, with no clear D. The specimen sequenced was peripheral blood. This receptor was obtained from a woman between 45 and 65 years old with COVID-19, enrolled during active disease. The CDR3 region is CASSPASNQPQHF. CDR3 in DNA: TGTGCCAGCTCACCAGCGAGCAATCAGCCCCAGCATTTT.